Below, one T cell receptor (beta chain) is given with its context. The data are from a study of T cell responses to AZD1222 COVID-19 vaccine. V shed 1 base and J shed 1 base, with 6 bases lying between them. CDR3 size: 14 residues. The germline V gene has CDR1 SGDLS and CDR2 YYNGEE. Some clones are missing from TCRdb's copy, which holds only in-frame ones; the method was immunoSEQ multiplex PCR. The sample lists some 96,000 clones; around 90% were seen once. This receptor was identified in an adult in good health. This sequence joins TRBV9 and TRBJ1-3; D is possibly TRBD1 (5 bases). The sequences come from peripheral blood, collected on day 0 of AZD1222 vaccination. CDR3 nucleotide sequence: TGTGCCAGCAGCGTAACAGGATCTGGAAACACCATATATTTT. Protein sequence: CASSVTGSGNTIYF. Using reference TRBV9 and TRBJ1-3 for the parts outside the CDR3, the full variable domain is DSGVTQTPKHLITATGQRVTLRCSPRSGDLSVYWYQQSLDQGLQFLIQYYNGEERAKGNILERFSAQQFPDLHSELNLSSLELGDSALYFCASSVTGSGNTIYFGEGSWLTVV.